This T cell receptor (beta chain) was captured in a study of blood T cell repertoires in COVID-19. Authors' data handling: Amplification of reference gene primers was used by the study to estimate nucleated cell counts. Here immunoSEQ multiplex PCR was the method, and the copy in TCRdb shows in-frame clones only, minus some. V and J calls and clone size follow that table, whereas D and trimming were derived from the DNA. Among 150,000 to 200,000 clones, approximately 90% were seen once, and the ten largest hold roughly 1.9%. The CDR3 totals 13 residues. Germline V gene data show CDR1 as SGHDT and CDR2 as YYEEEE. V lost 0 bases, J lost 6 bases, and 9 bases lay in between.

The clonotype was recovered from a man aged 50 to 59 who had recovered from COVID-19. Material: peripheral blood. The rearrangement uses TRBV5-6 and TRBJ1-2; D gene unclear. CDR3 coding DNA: TGTGCCAGCAGCTTGGCCGGGTCGGATGGCTACACCTTC. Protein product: CASSLAGSDGYTF.